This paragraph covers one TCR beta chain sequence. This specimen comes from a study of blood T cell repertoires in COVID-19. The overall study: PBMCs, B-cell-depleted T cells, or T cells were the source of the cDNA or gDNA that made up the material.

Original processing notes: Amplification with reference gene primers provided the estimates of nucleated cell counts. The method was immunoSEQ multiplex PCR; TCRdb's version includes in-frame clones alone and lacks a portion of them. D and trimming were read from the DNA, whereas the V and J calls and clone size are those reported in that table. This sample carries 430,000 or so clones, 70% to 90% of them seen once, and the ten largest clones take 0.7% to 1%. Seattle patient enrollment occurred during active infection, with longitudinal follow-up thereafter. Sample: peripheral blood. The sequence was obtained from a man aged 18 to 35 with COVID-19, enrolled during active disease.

CDR3 sequence (DNA): TGCGCCAGCAGCTCCTTAGCGGGAAGTGGGAGAGATACGCAGTATTTT. Protein sequence: CASSSLAGSGRDTQYF. The gene calls are TRBV5-1 and TRBJ2-3, with 8 bases lining up with TRBD2. Losses at the gene ends were 3 bases for V and 5 bases for J; bases not matched to a gene: 11. CDR1 is SGHRS, CDR2 YFSETQ, per germline. The CDR3 loop spans 16 amino acids.